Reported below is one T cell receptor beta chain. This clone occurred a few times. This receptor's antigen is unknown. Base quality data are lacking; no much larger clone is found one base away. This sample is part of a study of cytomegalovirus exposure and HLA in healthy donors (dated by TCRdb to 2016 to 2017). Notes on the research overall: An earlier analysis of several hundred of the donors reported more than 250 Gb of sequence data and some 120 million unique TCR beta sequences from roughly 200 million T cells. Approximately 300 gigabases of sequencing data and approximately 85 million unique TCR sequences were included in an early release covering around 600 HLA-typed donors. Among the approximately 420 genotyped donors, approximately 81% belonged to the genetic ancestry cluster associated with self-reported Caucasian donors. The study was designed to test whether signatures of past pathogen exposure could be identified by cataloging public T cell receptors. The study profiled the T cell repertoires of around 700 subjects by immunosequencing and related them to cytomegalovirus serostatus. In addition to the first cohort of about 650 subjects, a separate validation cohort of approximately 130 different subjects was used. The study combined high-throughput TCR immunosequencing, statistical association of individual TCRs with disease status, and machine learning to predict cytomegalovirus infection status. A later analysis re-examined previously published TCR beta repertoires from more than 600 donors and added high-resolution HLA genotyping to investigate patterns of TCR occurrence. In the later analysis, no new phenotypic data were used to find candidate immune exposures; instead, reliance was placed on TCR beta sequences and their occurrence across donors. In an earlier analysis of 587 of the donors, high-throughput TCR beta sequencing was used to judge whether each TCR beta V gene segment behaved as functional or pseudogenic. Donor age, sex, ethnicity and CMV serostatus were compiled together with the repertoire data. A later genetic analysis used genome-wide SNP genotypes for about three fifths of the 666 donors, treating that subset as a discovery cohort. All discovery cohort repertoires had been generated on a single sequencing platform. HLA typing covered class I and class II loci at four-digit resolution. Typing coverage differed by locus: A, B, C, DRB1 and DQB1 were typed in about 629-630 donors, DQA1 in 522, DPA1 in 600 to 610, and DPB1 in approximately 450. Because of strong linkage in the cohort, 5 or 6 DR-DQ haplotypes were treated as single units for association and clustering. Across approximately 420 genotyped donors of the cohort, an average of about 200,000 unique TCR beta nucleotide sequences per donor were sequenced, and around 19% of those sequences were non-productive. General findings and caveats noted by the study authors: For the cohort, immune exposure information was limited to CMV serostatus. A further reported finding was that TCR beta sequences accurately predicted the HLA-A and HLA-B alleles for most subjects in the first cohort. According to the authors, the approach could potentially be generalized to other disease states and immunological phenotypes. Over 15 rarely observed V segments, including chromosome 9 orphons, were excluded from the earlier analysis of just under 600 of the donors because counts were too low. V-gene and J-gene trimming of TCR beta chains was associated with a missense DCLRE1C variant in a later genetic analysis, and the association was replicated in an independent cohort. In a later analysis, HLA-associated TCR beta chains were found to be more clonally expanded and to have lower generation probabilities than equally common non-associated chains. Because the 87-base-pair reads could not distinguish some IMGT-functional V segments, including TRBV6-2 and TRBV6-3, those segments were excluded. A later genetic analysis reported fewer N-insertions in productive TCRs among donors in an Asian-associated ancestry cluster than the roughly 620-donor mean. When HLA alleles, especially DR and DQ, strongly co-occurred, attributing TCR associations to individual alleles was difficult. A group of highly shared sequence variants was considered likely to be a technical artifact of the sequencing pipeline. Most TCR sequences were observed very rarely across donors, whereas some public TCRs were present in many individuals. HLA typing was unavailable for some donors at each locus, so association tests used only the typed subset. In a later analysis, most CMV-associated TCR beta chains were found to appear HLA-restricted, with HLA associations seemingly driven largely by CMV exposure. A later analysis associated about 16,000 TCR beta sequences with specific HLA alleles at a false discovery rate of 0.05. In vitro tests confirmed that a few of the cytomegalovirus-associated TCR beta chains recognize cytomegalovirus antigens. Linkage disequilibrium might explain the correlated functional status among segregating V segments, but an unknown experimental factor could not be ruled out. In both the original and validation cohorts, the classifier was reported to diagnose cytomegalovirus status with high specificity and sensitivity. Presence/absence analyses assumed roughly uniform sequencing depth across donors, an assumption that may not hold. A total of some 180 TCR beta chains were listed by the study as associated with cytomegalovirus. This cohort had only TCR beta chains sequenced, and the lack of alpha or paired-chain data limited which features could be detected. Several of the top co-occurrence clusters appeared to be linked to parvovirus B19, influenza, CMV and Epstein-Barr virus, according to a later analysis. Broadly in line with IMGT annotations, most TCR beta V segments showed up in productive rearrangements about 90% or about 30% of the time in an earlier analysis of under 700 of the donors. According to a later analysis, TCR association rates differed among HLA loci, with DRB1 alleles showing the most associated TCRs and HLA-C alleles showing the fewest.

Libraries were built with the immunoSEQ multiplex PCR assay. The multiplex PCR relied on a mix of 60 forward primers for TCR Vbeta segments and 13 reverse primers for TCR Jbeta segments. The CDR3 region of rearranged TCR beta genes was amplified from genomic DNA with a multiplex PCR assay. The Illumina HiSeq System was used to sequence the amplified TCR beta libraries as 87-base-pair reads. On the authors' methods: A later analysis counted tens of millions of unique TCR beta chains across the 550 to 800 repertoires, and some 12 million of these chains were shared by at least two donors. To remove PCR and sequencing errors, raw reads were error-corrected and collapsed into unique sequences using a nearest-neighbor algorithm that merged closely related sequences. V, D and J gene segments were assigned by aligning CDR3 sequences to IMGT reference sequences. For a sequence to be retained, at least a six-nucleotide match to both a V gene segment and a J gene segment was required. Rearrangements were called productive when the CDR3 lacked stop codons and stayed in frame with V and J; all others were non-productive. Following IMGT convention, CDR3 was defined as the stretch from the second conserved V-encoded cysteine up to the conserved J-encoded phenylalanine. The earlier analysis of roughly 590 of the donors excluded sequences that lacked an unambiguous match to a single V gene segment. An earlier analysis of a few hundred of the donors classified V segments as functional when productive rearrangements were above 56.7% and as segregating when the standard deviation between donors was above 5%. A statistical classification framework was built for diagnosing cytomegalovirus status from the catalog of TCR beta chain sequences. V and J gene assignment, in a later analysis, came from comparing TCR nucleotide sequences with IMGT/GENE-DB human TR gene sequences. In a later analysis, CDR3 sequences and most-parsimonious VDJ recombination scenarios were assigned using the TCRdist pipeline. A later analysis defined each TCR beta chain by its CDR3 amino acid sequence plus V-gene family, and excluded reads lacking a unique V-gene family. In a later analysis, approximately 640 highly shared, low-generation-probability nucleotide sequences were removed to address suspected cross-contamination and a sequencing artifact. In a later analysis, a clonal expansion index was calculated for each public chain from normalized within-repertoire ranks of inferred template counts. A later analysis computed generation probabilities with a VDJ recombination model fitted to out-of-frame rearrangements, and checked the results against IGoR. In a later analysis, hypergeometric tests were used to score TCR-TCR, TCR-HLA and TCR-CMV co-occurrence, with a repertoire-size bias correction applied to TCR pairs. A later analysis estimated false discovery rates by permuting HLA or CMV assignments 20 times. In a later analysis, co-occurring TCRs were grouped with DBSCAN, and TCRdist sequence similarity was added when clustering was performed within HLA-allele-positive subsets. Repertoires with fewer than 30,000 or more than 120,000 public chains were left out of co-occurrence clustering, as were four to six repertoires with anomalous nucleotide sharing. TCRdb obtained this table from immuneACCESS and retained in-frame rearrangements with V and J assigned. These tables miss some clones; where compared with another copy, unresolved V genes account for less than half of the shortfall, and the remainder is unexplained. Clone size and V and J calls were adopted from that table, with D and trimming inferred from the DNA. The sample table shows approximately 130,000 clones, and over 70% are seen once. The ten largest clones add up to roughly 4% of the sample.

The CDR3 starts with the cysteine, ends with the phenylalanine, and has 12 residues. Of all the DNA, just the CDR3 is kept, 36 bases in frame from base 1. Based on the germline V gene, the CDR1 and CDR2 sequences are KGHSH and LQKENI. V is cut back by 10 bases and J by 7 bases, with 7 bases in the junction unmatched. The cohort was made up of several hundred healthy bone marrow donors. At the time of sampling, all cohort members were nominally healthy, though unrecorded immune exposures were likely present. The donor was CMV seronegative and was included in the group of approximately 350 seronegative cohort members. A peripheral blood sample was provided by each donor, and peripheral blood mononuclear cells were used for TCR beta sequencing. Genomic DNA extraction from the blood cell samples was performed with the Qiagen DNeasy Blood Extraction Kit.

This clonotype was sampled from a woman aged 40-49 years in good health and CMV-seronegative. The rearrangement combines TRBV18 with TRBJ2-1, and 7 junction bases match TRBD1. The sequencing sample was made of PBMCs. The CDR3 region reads CATSQGDNEQFF. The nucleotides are TGTGCCACCTCCCAGGGGGATAATGAGCAGTTCTTC.